The 13 T cell receptor beta chains reported below all come from one sample, sequenced in a study of cytomegalovirus exposure and HLA in healthy donors. The primer mix had 60 Vbeta and 13 Jbeta primers. Only in-frame clones appear in the TCRdb table, and some are missing; sequencing was by immunoSEQ multiplex PCR. The sample holds some 240,000 clones; 85% to 95% are singletons and the top ten take around 1.7%. Input material: PBMCs. The origin of the receptors is a girl aged 2-15 years in good health and CMV-seronegative.

The V call is TRBV5-1, the J call TRBJ2-7; 9 bases fit TRBD1. Germline-derived CDR1 and CDR2 are SGHRS and YFSETQ. V lost 4 bases to trimming and J lost 0 bases; unmatched junction nucleotides: 5. The CDR3 is made up of 15 amino acids. In DNA form, the CDR3 reads TGCGCCAGCAGCGAGGACAGGGGAAGCTCCTACGAGCAGTACTTC. Protein product: CASSEDRGSSYEQYF.

The chain combines TRBV10-3 with TRBJ2-2; 10 nucleotides match TRBD2. With 5 bases clipped from V and 0 bases from J, the junction kept 3 bases outside the gene matches. CDR3 length: 16 residues. Germline CDR1 reads ENHRY; CDR2 reads SYGVKD. This CDR3 reads CAISWTSGSNTGELFF. CDR3 in DNA: TGTGCCATCAGTTGGACTAGCGGATCGAACACCGGGGAGCTGTTTTTT.

V gene TRBV19 combines with J gene TRBJ2-1; 12 positions match TRBD2. CDR1 is LNHDA, CDR2 SQIVND, per germline (reference sequence). This CDR3 has 15 residues. Unmatched junction bases numbered 9, after V lost 7 bases and J lost 8 bases. The CDR3 DNA follows: TGTGCCAGTAATCTAGCGGGAGGGCCAAGGGATGAGCAGTTCTTC. The encoded protein is CASNLAGGPRDEQFF.

The genes are TRBV6-1 and TRBJ1-6, with 7 bases aligning to TRBD1. The germline gives CDR1 MNHNS, CDR2 SASEGT. The CDR3 covers 16 residues. Trimming took 2 bases from V and 0 from J; bases not matched to a gene: 1. For the CDR3, the DNA is TGTGCCAGCAGTGAATCAGGGGGCTCCTATAATTCACCCCTCCACTTT. It encodes CASSESGGSYNSPLHF.

The chain uses TRBV10-1 and TRBJ2-7; 7 nucleotides align to TRBD2. The germline V gene encodes CDR1 WNHNN and CDR2 SYGVQD (reference sequence). The CDR3 consists of 16 residues. The ends lost 1 base at V and 2 bases at J; junction bases unmatched: 8. CDR3 sequence (DNA): TGCGCCAGCAGTGAGTTGTCTAGCGGTAAGACCTACGAGCAGTACTTC. It codes for CASSELSSGKTYEQYF.

As concerns this clone: One end of the junction is discordant with germline, which a read error may explain. The chain uses TRBV4-2 and TRBJ2-2, with 7 nucleotides matching TRBD2. The CDR3 totals 16 residues. Germline loops: CDR1 LGHNA, CDR2 YNFKEQ. The CDR3: CASSQLLAENAGELFF. The CDR3 nucleotides are TGTGCCAGCAGCCAACTTCTAGCGGAGAACGCCGGGGAGCTGTTTTTT.

The chain joins TRBV11-2 to TRBJ2-1, with D perhaps TRBD1 (6 bases). The CDR3 loop spans 16 amino acids. Germline assignment: CDR1 SGHAT and CDR2 FQNNGV. V dropped 5 bases and J dropped 2 bases, with 16 bases sitting between them. CDR3 sequence (DNA): TGTGCCAGCAGCCCACCACAGGGAATGCCCTACAATGAGCAGTTCTTC. As protein: CASSPPQGMPYNEQFF.

This chain uses TRBV19 with TRBJ2-1; D is uncertain. The ends were cut back, 2 bases at V and 4 bases at J, with 12 bases in the middle. The V gene's germline CDR1 is LNHDA and CDR2 SQIVND (reference sequence). The CDR3 has 15 residues. CDR3 sequence reads: CASSISSGPYNEQFF. The CDR3 bases are TGTGCCAGTAGTATATCCAGTGGGCCTTACAATGAGCAGTTCTTC.

This chain uses TRBV2 with TRBJ2-7; 9 positions match TRBD1. V dropped 9 bases and J dropped 1; count of bases not matched to a gene: 16. The CDR3 covers 17 residues. From germline, CDR1 is SNHLY and CDR2 FYNNEI. The CDR3: CASKGTGRDRVSYEQYF. In DNA form, the CDR3 reads TGTGCCAGTAAAGGGACAGGGAGAGACCGAGTATCCTACGAGCAGTACTTC.

With regard to this clone: The junction differs from germline at one of its ends, possibly a read error. In DNA, the CDR3 is TGTGCCAGCTCGCCACTAGCGGGTTACTACGAGCAGTACTTC. Amino acid sequence: CASSPLAGYYEQYF. The V call is TRBV18, the J call TRBJ2-7; 9 bases map to TRBD2. The CDR3 runs 14 residues. Germline V CDR1 and CDR2: KGHSH, LQKENI.

The chain joins TRBV6-1 to TRBJ2-5, with 7 bases that match TRBD1. The J segment lost 1 base and the V segment lost 5 bases, leaving 4 bases of the junction unmatched. The CDR3 contains 14 residues. CDR1 is MNHNS, CDR2 SASEGT, per germline. Here the CDR3 DNA reads TGTGCCAGCAGTCCCAACAGGGGCCAAGAGACCCAGTACTTC. Protein sequence: CASSPNRGQETQYF.

The rearrangement uses TRBV29-1 and TRBJ2-1, with 10 bases matching TRBD1. J lost 0 bases, V lost 4 bases, and 9 bases had no gene match. The CDR3 totals 17 residues. CDR1 and CDR2 (germline): SQVTM, ANQGSEA. CDR3 nucleotide sequence: TGCAGCGTTGTAGGTAGAGGGACAGGGGTCTCCTACAATGAGCAGTTCTTC. Protein sequence: CSVVGRGTGVSYNEQFF.

This chain joins TRBV9 and TRBJ1-1, with 9 bases matching TRBD1. The germline gives CDR1 SGDLS, CDR2 YYNGEE. The V and J ends lost 3 bases and 5 bases, in that order; junction bases with no gene match: 5. The length of the CDR3 is 14 residues. The CDR3 loop reads CASSARGQGTEAFF. The CDR3 coding sequence is TGTGCCAGCAGCGCGAGGGGACAGGGAACTGAAGCTTTCTTT.